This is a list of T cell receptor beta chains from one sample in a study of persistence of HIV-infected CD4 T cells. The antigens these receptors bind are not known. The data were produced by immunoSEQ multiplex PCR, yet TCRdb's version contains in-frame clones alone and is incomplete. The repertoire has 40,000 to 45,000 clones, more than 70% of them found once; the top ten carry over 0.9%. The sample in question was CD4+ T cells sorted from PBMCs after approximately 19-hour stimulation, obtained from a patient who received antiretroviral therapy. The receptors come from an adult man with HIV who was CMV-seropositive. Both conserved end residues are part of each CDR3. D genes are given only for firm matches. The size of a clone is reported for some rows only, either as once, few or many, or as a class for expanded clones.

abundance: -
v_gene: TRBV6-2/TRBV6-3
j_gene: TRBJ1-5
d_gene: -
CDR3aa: CASSHYRGSNQPQHF
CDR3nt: TGTGCCAGCAGCCACTACAGAGGGAGCAATCAGCCCCAGCATTTT

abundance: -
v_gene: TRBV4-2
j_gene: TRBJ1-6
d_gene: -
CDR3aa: CASSQDRRGSSYNSPLHF
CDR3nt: TGTGCCAGCAGCCAAGATCGGCGCGGGAGCTCCTATAATTCACCCCTCCACTTT

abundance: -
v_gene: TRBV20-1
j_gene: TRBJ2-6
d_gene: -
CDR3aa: CSASGNRPSGANVLTF
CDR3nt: TGCAGTGCTAGTGGCAACAGGCCTTCTGGGGCCAACGTCCTGACTTTC

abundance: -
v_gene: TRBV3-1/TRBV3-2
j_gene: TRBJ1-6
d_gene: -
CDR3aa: CASSQGGGRNSPLHF
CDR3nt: TGTGCCAGCAGCCAAGGGGGGGGTCGAAATTCACCCCTCCACTTT

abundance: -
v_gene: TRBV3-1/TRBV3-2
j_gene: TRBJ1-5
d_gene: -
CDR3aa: CASSQAPQGPQHF
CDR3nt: TGTGCCAGCAGCCAAGCACCCCAGGGGCCCCAGCATTTT

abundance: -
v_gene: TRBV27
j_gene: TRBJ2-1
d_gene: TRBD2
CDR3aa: CASSLIIRVAGGPYNEQFF
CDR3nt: TGTGCCAGCAGTTTAATTATTAGGGTTGCGGGGGGACCCTACAATGAGCAGTTCTTC

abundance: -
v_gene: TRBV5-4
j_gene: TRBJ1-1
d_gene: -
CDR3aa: CASSPVPSSYTEAFF
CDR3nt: TGTGCCAGCAGCCCGGTCCCGTCGTCGTACACTGAAGCTTTCTTT

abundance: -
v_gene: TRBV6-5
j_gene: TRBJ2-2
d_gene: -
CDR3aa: CASNKPPTGELFF
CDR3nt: TGTGCCAGCAATAAACCCCCGACCGGGGAGCTGTTTTTT

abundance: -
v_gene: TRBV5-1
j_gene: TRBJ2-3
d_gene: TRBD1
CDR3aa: CASSSGTGFADTQYF
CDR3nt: TGCGCCAGCAGTTCCGGGACAGGGTTTGCAGATACGCAGTATTTT

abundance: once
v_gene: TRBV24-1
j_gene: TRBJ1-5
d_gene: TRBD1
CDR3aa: CATSDSGTANQPQHF
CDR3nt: TGTGCCACCAGTGATTCAGGGACAGCTAATCAGCCCCAGCATTTT

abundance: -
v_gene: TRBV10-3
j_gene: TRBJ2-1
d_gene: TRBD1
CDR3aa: CAISRRTGGEDEQFF
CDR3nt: TGTGCCATCAGCAGGCGGACAGGGGGCGAAGATGAGCAGTTCTTC

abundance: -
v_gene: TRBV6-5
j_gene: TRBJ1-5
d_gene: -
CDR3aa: CASSWTDLNQPQHF
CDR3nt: TGTGCCAGCAGTTGGACAGACCTTAATCAGCCCCAGCATTTT

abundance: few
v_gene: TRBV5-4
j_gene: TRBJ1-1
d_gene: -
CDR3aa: CASSLGGRNTEAFF
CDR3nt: TGTGCCAGCAGCTTGGGCGGGAGGAACACTGAAGCTTTCTTT

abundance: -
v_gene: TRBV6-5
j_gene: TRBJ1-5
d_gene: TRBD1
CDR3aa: CASSRQGGNQPQHF
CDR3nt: TGTGCCAGCAGCAGACAGGGTGGCAATCAGCCCCAGCATTTT

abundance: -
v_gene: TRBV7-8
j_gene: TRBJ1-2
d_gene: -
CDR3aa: CASSLVTEGYGYTF
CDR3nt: TGTGCCAGCAGCTTAGTAACGGAGGGCTATGGCTACACCTTC

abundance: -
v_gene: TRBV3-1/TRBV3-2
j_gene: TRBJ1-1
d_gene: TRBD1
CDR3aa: CASTPIQGGARNTEAFF
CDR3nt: TGTGCCAGCACCCCAATTCAAGGGGGCGCAAGGAACACTGAAGCTTTCTTT

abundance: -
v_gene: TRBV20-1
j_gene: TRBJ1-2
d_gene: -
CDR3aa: CSAGTEYGYTF
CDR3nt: TGCAGTGCCGGGACGGAATATGGCTACACCTTC

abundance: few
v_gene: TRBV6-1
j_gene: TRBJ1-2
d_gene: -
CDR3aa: CASSERKGYTF
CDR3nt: TGTGCCAGCAGTGAAAGGAAGGGCTACACCTTC

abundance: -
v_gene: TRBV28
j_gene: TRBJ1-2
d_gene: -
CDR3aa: CASSVRYGYTF
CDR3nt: TGTGCCAGCAGTGTCCGCTATGGCTACACCTTC

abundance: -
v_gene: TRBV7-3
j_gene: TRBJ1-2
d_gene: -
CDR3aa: CASSLTESGSGYTF
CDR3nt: TGTGCCAGCAGCTTAACAGAGAGTGGCTCCGGCTACACCTTC

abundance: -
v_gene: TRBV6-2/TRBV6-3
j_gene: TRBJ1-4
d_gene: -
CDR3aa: CASSTRGADEKLFF
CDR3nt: TGTGCCAGCAGTACGAGGGGGGCGGATGAAAAACTGTTTTTT

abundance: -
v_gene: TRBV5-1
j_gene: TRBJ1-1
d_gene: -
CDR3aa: CASSSFGGATEAFF
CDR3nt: TGCGCCAGCAGCTCCTTCGGGGGAGCCACTGAAGCTTTCTTT

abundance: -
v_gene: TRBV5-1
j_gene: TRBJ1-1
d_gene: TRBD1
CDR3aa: CASSIWTGSTEAFF
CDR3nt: TGCGCCAGCAGCATATGGACAGGTTCTACTGAAGCTTTCTTT

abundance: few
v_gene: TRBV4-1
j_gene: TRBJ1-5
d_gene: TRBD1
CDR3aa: CASSHVRDSNQPQHF
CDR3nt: TGCGCCAGCAGCCATGTCCGGGACAGTAATCAGCCCCAGCATTTT

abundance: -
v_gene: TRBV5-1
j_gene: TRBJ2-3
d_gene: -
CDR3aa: CASSLGGGTSTDTQYF
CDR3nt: TGCGCCAGCAGCTTGGGTGGAGGAACTAGCACAGATACGCAGTATTTT

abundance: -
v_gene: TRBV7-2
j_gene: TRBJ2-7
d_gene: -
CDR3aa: CASSKSSTYEQYF
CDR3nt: TGTGCCAGCAGCAAGTCCAGTACCTACGAGCAGTACTTC

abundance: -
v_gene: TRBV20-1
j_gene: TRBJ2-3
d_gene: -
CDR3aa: CSASFPHLLTDTQYF
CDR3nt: TGCAGTGCTAGTTTCCCCCACTTACTTACAGATACGCAGTATTTT

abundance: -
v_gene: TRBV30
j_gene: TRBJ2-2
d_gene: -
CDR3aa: CACTRKGNTGELFF
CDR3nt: TGTGCCTGCACTCGGAAGGGGAACACCGGGGAGCTGTTTTTT

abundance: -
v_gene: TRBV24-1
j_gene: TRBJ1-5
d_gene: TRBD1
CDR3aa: CATSDSPGQGSNQPQHF
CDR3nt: TGTGCCACCAGTGATTCTCCGGGACAGGGTAGCAATCAGCCCCAGCATTTT

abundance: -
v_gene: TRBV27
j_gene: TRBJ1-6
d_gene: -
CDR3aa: CASCKGPSNSPLHF
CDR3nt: TGTGCCAGCTGTAAGGGACCATCCAATTCACCCCTCCACTTT

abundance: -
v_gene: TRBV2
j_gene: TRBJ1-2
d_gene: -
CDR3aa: CASSEQGASNYGYTF
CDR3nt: TGTGCCAGCAGTGAACAGGGAGCCTCTAACTATGGCTACACCTTC

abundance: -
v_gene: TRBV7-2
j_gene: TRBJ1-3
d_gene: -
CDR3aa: CASSLQGTGNTIYF
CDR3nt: TGTGCCAGCAGCTTACAGGGGACTGGAAACACCATATATTTT

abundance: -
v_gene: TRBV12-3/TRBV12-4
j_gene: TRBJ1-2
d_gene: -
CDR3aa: CASKPGSNYGYTF
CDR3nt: TGTGCCAGCAAACCCGGGTCAAACTATGGCTACACCTTC

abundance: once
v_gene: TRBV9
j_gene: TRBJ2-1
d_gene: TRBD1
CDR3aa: CASSVGGTGIFLSYNEQFF
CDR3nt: TGTGCCAGCAGCGTAGGTGGGACAGGGATCTTTCTCTCCTACAATGAGCAGTTCTTC

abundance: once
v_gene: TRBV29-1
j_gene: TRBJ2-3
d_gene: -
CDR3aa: CSVGGWRGTQYF
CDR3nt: TGCAGCGTTGGGGGGTGGCGGGGTACGCAGTATTTT

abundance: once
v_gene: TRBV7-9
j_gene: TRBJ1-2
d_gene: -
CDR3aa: CASSLGQNYGYTF
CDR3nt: TGTGCCAGCAGCTTAGGACAGAACTATGGCTACACCTTC

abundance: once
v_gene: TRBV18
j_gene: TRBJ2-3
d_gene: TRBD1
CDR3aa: CASSPGQGRTDTQYF
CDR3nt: TGTGCCAGCTCACCAGGACAGGGGAGGACAGATACGCAGTATTTT

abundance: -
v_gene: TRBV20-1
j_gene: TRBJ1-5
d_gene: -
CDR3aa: CSASVAGVGGQPQHF
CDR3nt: TGCAGTGCTAGTGTGGCAGGGGTAGGGGGTCAGCCCCAGCATTTT

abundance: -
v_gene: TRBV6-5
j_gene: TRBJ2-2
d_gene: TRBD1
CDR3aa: CASRVTGGSGELFF
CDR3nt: TGTGCCAGCAGGGTGACAGGGGGGAGCGGGGAGCTGTTTTTT

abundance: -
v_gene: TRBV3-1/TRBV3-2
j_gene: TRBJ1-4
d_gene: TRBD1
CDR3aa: CASSRAAGQLNEKLFF
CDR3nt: TGTGCCAGCAGTCGGGCGGCGGGACAGCTTAATGAAAAACTGTTTTTT